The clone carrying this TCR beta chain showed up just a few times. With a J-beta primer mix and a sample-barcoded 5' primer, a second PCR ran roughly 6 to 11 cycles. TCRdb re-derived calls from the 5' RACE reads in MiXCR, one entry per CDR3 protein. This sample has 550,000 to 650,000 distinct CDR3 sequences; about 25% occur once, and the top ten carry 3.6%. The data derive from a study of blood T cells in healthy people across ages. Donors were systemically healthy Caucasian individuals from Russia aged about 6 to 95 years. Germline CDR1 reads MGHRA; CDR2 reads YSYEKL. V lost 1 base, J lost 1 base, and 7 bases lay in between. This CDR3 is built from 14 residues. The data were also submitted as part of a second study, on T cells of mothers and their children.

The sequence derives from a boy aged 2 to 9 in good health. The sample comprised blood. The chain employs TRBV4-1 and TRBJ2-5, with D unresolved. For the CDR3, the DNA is TGCGCCAGCAGCCAAGTTGAACTCCAAGAGACCCAGTACTTC. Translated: CASSQVELQETQYF.